This T cell receptor (beta chain) was recorded in a study of blood T cells in healthy people across ages. Points from the study as a whole: In older individuals, TCR beta diversity per million T cells was lower, falling roughly linearly with age. The long-lived group displayed more naive CD4+ cells, plus higher diversity, than the aged donors did.

This clonotype was detected only a few times. Its matching antigen is unknown. Germline CDR1 MDHEN, CDR2 SYDVKM. The CDR3 spans 16 residues. The V gene end was trimmed by 6 bases and the J gene end by 6 bases; junction bases not matched to a gene: 9. Primers used in a second PCR of roughly 6 to 12 cycles were a sample-barcoded 5' primer and a J-beta primer mix. TCRdb analysed the 5' RACE reads with MiXCR anew, one entry per CDR3 protein. The sample consists of hundreds of thousands of distinct CDR3 sequences, 32% of them appearing once. Source material: blood. V and J are TRBV28 and TRBJ1-5; 12 bases agree with TRBD1. The source is a woman aged 80 or older in good health. The CDR3 DNA reads as TGTGCCAGCAGCCCTCCCGGGACAGGGGGCGGTCAGCCCCAGCATTTT. It encodes CASSPPGTGGGQPQHF.